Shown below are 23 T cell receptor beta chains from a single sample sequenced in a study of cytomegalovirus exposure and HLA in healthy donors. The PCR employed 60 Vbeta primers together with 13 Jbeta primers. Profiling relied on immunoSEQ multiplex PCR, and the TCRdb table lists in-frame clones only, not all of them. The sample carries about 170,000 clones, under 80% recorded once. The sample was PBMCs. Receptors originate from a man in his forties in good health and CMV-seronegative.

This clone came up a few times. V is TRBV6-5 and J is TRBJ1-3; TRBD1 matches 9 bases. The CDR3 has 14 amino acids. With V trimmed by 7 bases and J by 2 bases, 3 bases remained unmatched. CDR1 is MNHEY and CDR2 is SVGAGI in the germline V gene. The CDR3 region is CASTRQGAGNTIYF. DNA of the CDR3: TGTGCCAGCACCAGACAGGGGGCTGGAAACACCATATATTTT.

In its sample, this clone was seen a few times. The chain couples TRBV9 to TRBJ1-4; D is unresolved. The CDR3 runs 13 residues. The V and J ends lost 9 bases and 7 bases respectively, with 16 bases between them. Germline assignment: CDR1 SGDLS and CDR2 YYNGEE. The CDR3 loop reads CATGGANGEKLFF. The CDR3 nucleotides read TGTGCCACCGGTGGTGCGAACGGTGAAAAACTGTTTTTT.

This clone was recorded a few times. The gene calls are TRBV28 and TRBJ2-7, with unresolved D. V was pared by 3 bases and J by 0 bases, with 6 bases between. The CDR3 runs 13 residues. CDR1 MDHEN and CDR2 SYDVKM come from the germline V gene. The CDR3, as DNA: TGTGCCAGCAGTTTGAGCGTCTCCTACGAGCAGTACTTC. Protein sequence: CASSLSVSYEQYF.

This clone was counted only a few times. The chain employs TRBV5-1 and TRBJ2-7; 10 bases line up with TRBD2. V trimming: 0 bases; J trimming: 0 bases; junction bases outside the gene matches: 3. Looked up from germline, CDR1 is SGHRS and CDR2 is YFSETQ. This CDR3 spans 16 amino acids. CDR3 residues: CASSLALAGDSYEQYF. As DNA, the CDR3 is TGCGCCAGCAGCTTGGCCCTAGCGGGGGACTCCTACGAGCAGTACTTC.

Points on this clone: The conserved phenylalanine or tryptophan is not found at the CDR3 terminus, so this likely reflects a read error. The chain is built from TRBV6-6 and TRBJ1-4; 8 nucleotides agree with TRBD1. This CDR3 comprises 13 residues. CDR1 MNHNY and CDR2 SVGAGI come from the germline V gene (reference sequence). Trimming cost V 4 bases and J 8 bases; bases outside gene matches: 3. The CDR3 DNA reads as TGTGCCAGCAGTTGGACAGGGCCCGAAAAACTGTTTCTT. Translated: CASSWTGPEKLFL.

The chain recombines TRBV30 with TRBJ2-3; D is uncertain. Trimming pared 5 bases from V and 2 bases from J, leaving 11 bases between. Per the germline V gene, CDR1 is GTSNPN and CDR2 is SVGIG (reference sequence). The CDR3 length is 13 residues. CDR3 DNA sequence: TGTGCCTGGTCTAGACCCTACACAGATACGCAGTATTTT. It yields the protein CAWSRPYTDTQYF. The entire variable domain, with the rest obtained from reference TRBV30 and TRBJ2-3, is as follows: SQTIHQWPATLVQPVGSPLSLECTVEGTSNPNLYWYRQAAGRGLQLLFYSVGIGQISSEVPQNLSASRPQDRQFILSSKKLLLSDSGFYLCAWSRPYTDTQYFGPGTRLTVL.

CDR3 DNA sequence: TGTGCCAGCAGTTCCACTTCGCAGAACACTGAAGCTTTCTTT. The encoded protein is CASSSTSQNTEAFF. The rearrangement uses TRBV5-6 and TRBJ1-1; D is uncertain. V was trimmed by 5 bases and J by 1 base, leaving 12 bases between them. In germline, CDR1 is SGHDT, CDR2 YYEEEE. This CDR3 comprises 14 residues.

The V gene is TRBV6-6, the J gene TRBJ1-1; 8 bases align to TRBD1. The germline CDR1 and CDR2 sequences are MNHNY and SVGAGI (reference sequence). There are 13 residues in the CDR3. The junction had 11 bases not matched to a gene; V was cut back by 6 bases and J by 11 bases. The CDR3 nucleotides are TGTGCCAGCAGACCCCCGGAGGACAGGGAGGCTTTCTTT. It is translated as CASRPPEDREAFF.

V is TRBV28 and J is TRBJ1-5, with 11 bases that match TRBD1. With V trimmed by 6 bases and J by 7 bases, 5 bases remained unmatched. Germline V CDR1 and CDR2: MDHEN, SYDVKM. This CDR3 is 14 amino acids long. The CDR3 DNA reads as TGTGCCAGCAGGGGGACAGGGGGGCCCCAGCCCCAGCATTTT. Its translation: CASRGTGGPQPQHF.

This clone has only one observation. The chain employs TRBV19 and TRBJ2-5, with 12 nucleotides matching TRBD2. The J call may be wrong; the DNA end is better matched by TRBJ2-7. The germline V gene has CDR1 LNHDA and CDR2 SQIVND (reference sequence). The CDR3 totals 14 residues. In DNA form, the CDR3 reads TGTGCCACCACGACTAGCGGGGGCTCCTACGAGCAGTACTTC. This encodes CATTTSGGSYEQYF.

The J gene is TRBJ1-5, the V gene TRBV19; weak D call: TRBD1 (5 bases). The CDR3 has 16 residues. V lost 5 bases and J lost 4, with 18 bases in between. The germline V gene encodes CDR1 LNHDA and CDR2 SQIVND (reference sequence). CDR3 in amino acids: CASSLDTQTPNQPQHF. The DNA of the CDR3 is TGTGCCAGTAGTCTGGACACCCAAACCCCAAATCAGCCCCAGCATTTT.

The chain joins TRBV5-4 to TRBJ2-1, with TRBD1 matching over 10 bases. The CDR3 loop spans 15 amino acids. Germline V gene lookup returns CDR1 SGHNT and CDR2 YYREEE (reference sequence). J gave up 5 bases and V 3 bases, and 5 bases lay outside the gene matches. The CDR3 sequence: CASSSGQGINNEQFF. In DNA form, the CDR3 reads TGTGCCAGCAGCTCGGGACAGGGGATCAACAATGAGCAGTTCTTC.

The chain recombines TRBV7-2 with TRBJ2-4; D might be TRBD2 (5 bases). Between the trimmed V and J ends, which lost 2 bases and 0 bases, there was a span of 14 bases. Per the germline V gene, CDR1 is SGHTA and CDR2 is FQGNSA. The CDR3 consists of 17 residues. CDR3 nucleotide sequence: TGTGCCAGCAGCTTAAGTCGAGGGTACAGAGCCAAAAACATTCAGTACTTC. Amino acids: CASSLSRGYRAKNIQYF.

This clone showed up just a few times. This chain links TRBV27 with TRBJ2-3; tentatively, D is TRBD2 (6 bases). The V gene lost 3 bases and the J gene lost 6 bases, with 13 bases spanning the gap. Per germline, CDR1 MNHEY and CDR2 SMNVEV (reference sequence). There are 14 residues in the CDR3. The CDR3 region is CASSFRDSKDTQYF. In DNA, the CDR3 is TGTGCCAGCAGTTTTCGGGACTCGAAGGATACGCAGTATTTT.

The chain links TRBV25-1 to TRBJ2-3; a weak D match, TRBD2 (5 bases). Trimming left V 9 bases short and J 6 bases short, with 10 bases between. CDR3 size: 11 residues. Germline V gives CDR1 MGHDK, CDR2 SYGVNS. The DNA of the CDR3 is TGTGCCAGTGCCTCGGGGGATACGCAGTATTTT. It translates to CASASGDTQYF.

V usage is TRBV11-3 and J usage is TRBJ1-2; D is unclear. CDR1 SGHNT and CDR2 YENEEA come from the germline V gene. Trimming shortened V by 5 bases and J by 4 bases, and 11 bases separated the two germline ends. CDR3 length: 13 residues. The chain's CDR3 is CASSGAGSYGYTF. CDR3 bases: TGTGCCAGCAGCGGTGCAGGCTCCTATGGCTACACCTTC.

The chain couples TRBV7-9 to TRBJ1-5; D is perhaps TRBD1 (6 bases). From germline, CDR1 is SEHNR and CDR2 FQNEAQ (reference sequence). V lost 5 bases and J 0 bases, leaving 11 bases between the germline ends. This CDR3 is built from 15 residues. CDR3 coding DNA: TGTGCCAGCAGCCCCGGGACAAATAGCAATCAGCCCCAGCATTTT. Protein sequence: CASSPGTNSNQPQHF.

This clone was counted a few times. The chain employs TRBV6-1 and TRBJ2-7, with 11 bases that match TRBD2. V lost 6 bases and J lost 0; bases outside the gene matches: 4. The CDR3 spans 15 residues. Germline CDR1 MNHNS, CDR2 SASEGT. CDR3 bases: TGTGCCAGCAGACCCACTAGCGGGAGCTCCTACGAGCAGTACTTC. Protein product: CASRPTSGSSYEQYF.

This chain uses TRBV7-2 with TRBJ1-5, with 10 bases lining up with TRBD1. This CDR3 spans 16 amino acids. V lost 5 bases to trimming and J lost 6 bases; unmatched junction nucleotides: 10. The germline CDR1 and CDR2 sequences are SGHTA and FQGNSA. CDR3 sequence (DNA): TGTGCCAGCAGCACACAGTGGGACAGGGGTAGTCAGCCCCAGCATTTT. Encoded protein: CASSTQWDRGSQPQHF.

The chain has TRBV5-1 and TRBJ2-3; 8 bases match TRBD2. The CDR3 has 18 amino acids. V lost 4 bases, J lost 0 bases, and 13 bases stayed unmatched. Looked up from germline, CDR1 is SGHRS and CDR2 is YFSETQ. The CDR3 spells CASSPLVLLAGSTDTQYF. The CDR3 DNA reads TGCGCCAGCAGCCCGTTGGTCCTGCTAGCGGGTAGCACAGATACGCAGTATTTT. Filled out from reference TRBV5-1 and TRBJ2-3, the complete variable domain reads KAGVTQTPRYLIKTRGQQVTLSCSPISGHRSVSWYQQTPGQGLQFLFEYFSETQRNKGNFPGRFSGRQFSNSRSEMNVSTLELGDSALYLCASSPLVLLAGSTDTQYFGPGTRLTVL.

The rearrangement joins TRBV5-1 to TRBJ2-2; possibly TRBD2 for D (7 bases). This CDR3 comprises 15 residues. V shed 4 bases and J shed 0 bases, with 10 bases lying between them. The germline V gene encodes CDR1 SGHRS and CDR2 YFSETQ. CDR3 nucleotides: TGCGCCAGCAGCGGGGGGGGCGCGAACACCGGGGAGCTGTTTTTT. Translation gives CASSGGGANTGELFF.

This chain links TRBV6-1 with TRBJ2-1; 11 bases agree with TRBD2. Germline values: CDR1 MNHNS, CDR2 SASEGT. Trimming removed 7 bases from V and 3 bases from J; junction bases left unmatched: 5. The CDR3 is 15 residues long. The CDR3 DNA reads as TGTGCCAGCATACTAGCGGGAGTGGGCTACAATGAGCAGTTCTTC. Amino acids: CASILAGVGYNEQFF.

CDR3 coding DNA: TGTGCCTGGAGTCCTCCCTGGACAACAGATACGCAGTATTTT. Translating it yields CAWSPPWTTDTQYF. The rearrangement joins TRBV30 to TRBJ2-3; weak D call: TRBD1 (5 bases). The CDR3 loop spans 14 amino acids. Germline CDR1 GTSNPN, CDR2 SVGIG (reference sequence). Trimming left V 2 bases short and J 3 bases short, with 12 bases between. Using reference TRBV30 and TRBJ2-3 for the parts outside the CDR3, the full variable domain is SQTIHQWPATLVQPVGSPLSLECTVEGTSNPNLYWYRQAAGRGLQLLFYSVGIGQISSEVPQNLSASRPQDRQFILSSKKLLLSDSGFYLCAWSPPWTTDTQYFGPGTRLTVL.